This T cell receptor (beta chain) was sequenced during a study of T cell repertoires in cytomegalovirus infection. TCRdb re-called the reads with MiXCR, one entry per CDR3 protein. The sample carries 150,000 to 160,000 distinct CDR3 sequences, about 25% recorded once. The source material was PBMCs. This receptor was taken from a human donor in good health (CMV status not recorded). Some clones in this sample may be carry-over from other donors' samples.

This chain's CDR3 is CASSLFTQTYEQYF. CDR3 sequence (DNA): TGTGCCAGCAGTTTATTCACACAGACCTACGAGCAGTACTTC. The J gene is TRBJ2-7, the V gene TRBV12-3 or TRBV12-4; D is undetermined. Trimming cost V 2 bases and J 2 bases, with 10 bases left between them. This CDR3 has 14 residues.